The sequence of this T cell receptor beta chain was determined in a study of T cell repertoires in cytomegalovirus infection. Looking at the study overall: Public signatures in TCR beta pointed to CMV infection and matching HLA type.

With 6 bases clipped from V and 4 bases from J, the junction kept 3 bases outside the gene matches. In germline, CDR1 is SQVTM, CDR2 ANQGSEA. This CDR3 region has 12 residues. TCRdb used MiXCR to reprocess the reads, holding one entry per CDR3 protein. The sample consists of around 280,000 distinct CDR3 sequences, approximately 15% of them appearing once. This clonotype showed up just a few times. Its antigen is currently unknown. The study's findings and limits: Clonotypes of TCR beta that were HLA-C-restricted and CMV-specific dominated the ex vivo response. Summed frequency of shared TCR beta families picked out CMV carriers who also had the relevant HLA.

What was sequenced was PBMCs. This TCR was recovered from a human donor in good health (CMV status not recorded). Some clones in this sample may be carry-over from other donors' samples. The gene calls are TRBV29-1 and TRBJ2-1, with 7 positions matching TRBD1. The CDR3 region is CSVGDSYNEQFF. The CDR3, as DNA: TGCAGCGTGGGGGACAGTTACAATGAGCAGTTCTTC.